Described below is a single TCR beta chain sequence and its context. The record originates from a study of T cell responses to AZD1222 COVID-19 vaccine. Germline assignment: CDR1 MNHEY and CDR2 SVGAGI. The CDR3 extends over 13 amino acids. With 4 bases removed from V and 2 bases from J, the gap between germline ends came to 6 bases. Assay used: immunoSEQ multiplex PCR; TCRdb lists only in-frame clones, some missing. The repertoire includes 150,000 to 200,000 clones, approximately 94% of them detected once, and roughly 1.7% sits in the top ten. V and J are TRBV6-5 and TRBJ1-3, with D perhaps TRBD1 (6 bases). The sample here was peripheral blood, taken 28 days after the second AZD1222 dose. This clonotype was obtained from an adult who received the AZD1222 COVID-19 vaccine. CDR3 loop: CASSWGPGNTIYF. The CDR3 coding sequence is TGTGCCAGCAGTTGGGGGCCTGGAAACACCATATATTTT.